This TCR beta chain was recorded in a study of lymphopenia after photon versus proton radiotherapy. Germline CDR1 and CDR2: SNHLY and FYNNEI. The CDR3 covers 13 residues. The method was immunoSEQ multiplex PCR; TCRdb's version includes in-frame clones alone and lacks a portion of them. Counted here are roughly 25,000 clones, around 85% occurring once; the ten biggest clones make up roughly 5.2%. As concerns this clone: The junction differs from germline at one of its ends, possibly a read error.

The V call is TRBV2, the J call TRBJ1-2, with D hard to call. Sequences were derived from peripheral blood, sampled from a patient treated with photon-based radiotherapy. The receptor was isolated from a man aged 25 to 40 with gastric cancer. The CDR3 DNA reads as TGTGCCAGCAGTGAAGCGCGACTAGTCGGCTACGCCTTC. It encodes CASSEARLVGYAF. The full variable domain, completed using reference TRBV2 and TRBJ1-2, is EPEVTQTPSHQVTQMGQEVILRCVPISNHLYFYWYRQILGQKVEFLVSFYNNEISEKSEIFDDQFSVERPDGSNFTLKIRSTKLEDSAMYFCASSEARLVGYAFGSGTRLTVV.